The sequence of this TCR beta chain was determined in a study of blood T cell repertoires in COVID-19 (TCRdb year 2020). Study-wide context: Samples from collaborators originated in the United States, Italy and Spain and spanned both the acute and convalescent phases of COVID-19. The material from the prospective study consisted of cDNA or gDNA derived from T cells, B-cell-depleted T cells, or PBMCs. Subjects who had been exposed to COVID-19, were actively infected with it, or had recovered from it provided the deeply sampled blood TCRbeta repertoires that made up the dataset. A freely available public database, intended as a resource for researchers studying the immune response to SARS-CoV-2, is where the repertoires were released. The samples were drawn from two sources: the first 160 participants of the ongoing ImmuneRACE study, and 1,254 subjects contributed by 6 global collaborators. Sample metadata almost always included a de-identified subject ID, COVID-19 status, age in years and sex. HLA class I and class II types, where available, came from metadata supplied by the sample provider rather than from assay-based typing.

The germline V gene gives CDR1 as ENHRY and CDR2 as SYGVKD. V and J lose 2 bases and 2 bases, and a span of 12 bases separates them. Including cysteine and phenylalanine, the CDR3 has 15 amino acids. The CDR3 DNA has 45 bases and is translated from base 1. A note on this clone: Its specific antigen is unknown. No base qualities exist here, and no much larger clone lies one base off it.

The immunoSEQ Assay, a bias-controlled multiplex PCR, was used to amplify TCRbeta CDR3 regions from genomic DNA. In the source study's methods: Nucleated cell counts per sample were estimated from amplification of reference gene primers within the assay. To quantify the absolute abundance of each unique TCRbeta CDR3 rearrangement, sequence reads were collapsed and filtered. For each sample, productive Simpson clonality was calculated as the square root of Simpson's diversity index across productive rearrangements. Here the immuneACCESS table is served through TCRdb, limited to in-frame sequences with V and J called. Missing clones are a known gap in these copies; in checked studies unresolved V genes cover under half, and the rest lacks a known reason. The V and J calls and the clone size are those of that table, but D and trimming were determined from the DNA. The sample contains roughly 220,000 clones, about three quarters of them found a single time. Of the sample, 5.5% falls within the top ten clones.

Summary of the overall study and its limitations: Clinical and demographic metadata were provided uncurated, with the amount varying by source and participant.

Collaborating institutions collected whole blood in K2EDTA tubes following their own protocols. For TCRbeta analysis, collaborator samples were shipped as frozen whole blood, as isolated PBMCs, or as DNA extracted from either sample type. Sequencing was performed on peripheral blood. The receptor was derived from a woman aged 70-85 years with acute or convalescent COVID-19. The chain employs TRBV10-3 and TRBJ2-5; perhaps TRBD2 is the D gene, with 6 bases matching. The CDR3 reads as follows: CAISEPRGWQETQYF. The DNA reads as follows: TGTGCCATCAGTGAGCCCCGGGGGTGGCAAGAGACCCAGTACTTC.